Below, 14 T cell receptor beta chains from the same sample are listed, as sequenced in a study of shared clonotypes between healthy human individuals. Clones were sequenced by immunoSEQ multiplex PCR, and TCRdb holds only the in-frame ones, with some missing. The sample holds some 530,000 clones, almost 80% seen once. The specimen was PBMCs. Receptors were obtained from a woman aged 40 to 50 in good health. Some clones in this sample may be carry-over from other donors' samples.

V and J are TRBV29-1 and TRBJ2-2, with TRBD2 as a possible D gene (5 bases). From germline, CDR1 is SQVTM and CDR2 ANQGSEA. The CDR3 consists of 14 residues. Trimming took off 6 bases at V and 4 bases at J, with 15 bases between the two ends. The CDR3 region has the DNA TGCAGCGTCCCGGTACGGGGTAGCACCGGGGAGCTGTTTTTT. Translation gives CSVPVRGSTGELFF.

The V call is TRBV19, the J call TRBJ1-1; 9 bases are shared with TRBD1. Trimming cost V 3 bases and J 0 bases; bases outside gene matches: 8. Germline V gene sequence: CDR1 LNHDA, CDR2 SQIVND (reference sequence). The CDR3 runs 17 residues. CDR3: CASSMRGRTGVNTEAFF. The CDR3 DNA follows: TGTGCCAGTAGTATGAGGGGTAGGACAGGGGTGAACACTGAAGCTTTCTTT.

The CDR3 here is CASSGRDSRRKLFF. The CDR3 region has the DNA TGTGCCAGCAGTGGCCGGGACAGTCGCAGAAAACTGTTTTTT. The rearrangement joins TRBV2 to TRBJ1-4; 7 bases line up with TRBD1. The ends lost 4 bases at V and 10 bases at J; junction bases unmatched: 9. Germline V gives CDR1 SNHLY, CDR2 FYNNEI. The CDR3 has 14 amino acids.

This clone was seen only once. This CDR3 reads CASSSDRGPGETQYF. CDR3 DNA sequence: TGCGCCAGCAGCTCCGACAGGGGGCCCGGGGAGACCCAGTACTTC. This chain joins TRBV5-1 and TRBJ2-5; TRBD1 agrees at 10 bases. CDR3 length equals 15 residues. V dropped 3 bases and J dropped 5; count of bases not matched to a gene: 7. Germline V gene lookup returns CDR1 SGHRS and CDR2 YFSETQ.

Details on this clone: One junction end does not reproduce the germline sequence, and a read error may be involved. The chain is built from TRBV6-6 and TRBJ1-1; TRBD1 aligns across 7 bases. CDR3 length: 15 residues. CDR1 is MNHNY, CDR2 SVGAGI, per germline (reference sequence). CDR3 sequence (DNA): TGCGCCAGCAGTCAACAGACAGGGTGGAACACTGAAGCTTTCTTT. It codes for CASSQQTGWNTEAFF.

The J gene is TRBJ2-7, the V gene TRBV11-2, with TRBD1 as a possible D gene (5 bases). Germline values: CDR1 SGHAT, CDR2 FQNNGV. Trimming shortened V by 0 bases and J by 6 bases, and 21 bases separated the two germline ends. The CDR3 spans 17 residues. CDR3 bases: TGTGCCAGCAGCTTAGAGGCTTGGTGGGGCGGATCAATCGAGCAGTACTTC. Translation gives CASSLEAWWGGSIEQYF.

Only one count was recorded for this clone. Germline is not matched at one junction end, which may reflect a read error. The rearrangement uses TRBV30 and TRBJ2-2; weak D call: TRBD2 (6 bases). The CDR3 is 13 residues long. CDR1 is GTSNPN, CDR2 SVGIG, per germline (reference sequence). The DNA of the CDR3 is TGTGCCTGGAGTGCCAGCACTATCGGGGGGCTGTTTTTT. It yields the protein CAWSASTIGGLFF.

The genes are TRBV7-3 and TRBJ2-3; D gene uncertain. The CDR3 loop spans 13 amino acids. Germline CDR1 SGHTA, CDR2 FQGTGA. The V gene lost 6 bases and the J gene lost 3 bases, with 10 bases spanning the gap. DNA of the CDR3: TGTGCCAGCAGTCGATCAAGTACAGATACGCAGTATTTT. Amino acid sequence: CASSRSSTDTQYF.

Regarding this clone: A read error likely explains this, since a far larger clone differs by one base. Different DNA sequences within this sample yield the same CDR3. The chain employs TRBV4-1 and TRBJ2-7, with D perhaps being TRBD1 or TRBD2 (5 bases each). Germline V gives CDR1 MGHRA, CDR2 YSYEKL. This CDR3 contains 16 residues. In DNA form, the CDR3 reads TGCGCCAGTAGCCAAGACTCAAGGACGCAGAGGGGCGAGCAGTACTTC. The encoded protein is CASSQDSRTQRGEQYF.

This clone was seen many times. The same CDR3 can be traced to other DNA sequences in this sample. The rearrangement uses TRBV19 and TRBJ2-5, with D perhaps TRBD2 (6 bases). The CDR3 consists of 12 residues. The V gene lost 3 bases and the J gene lost 5 bases, with 7 bases spanning the gap. Germline CDR1 and CDR2: LNHDA and SQIVND (reference sequence). DNA for the CDR3: TGTGCCAGTAGTATTGGGGGGGAGACCCAGTACTTC. Translating it yields CASSIGGETQYF.

Concerning this clone: Since a far larger clone is one base different, this is likely a read error. The chain carries TRBV7-6 and TRBJ1-5; tentatively, D is TRBD1 (6 bases). CDR1 and CDR2 (germline): SGHVS, FNYEAQ. The CDR3 is 17 residues long. V was pared by 5 bases and J by 7 bases, with 24 bases between. CDR3 DNA: TGTGCCAGCAGCGCTACGCCCAGGGGCCCAGCGGCCCAGCCCCAGCATTTT. Protein product: CASSATPRGPAAQPQHF.

The rearrangement joins TRBV5-4 to TRBJ2-1, with no clear D. This CDR3 has 12 residues. V was pared by 1 base and J by 7 bases, with 6 bases between. The germline V gene encodes CDR1 SGHNT and CDR2 YYREEE (reference sequence). As DNA, the CDR3 is TGTGCCAGCAGCTTGTCTGTGAATGAGCAGTTCTTC. It specifies CASSLSVNEQFF.

The table lists this clone with a few counts. The genes are TRBV4-1 and TRBJ1-5, with D hard to call. Germline CDR1 MGHRA, CDR2 YSYEKL. This CDR3 contains 16 residues. The ends were cut back, 0 bases at V and 3 bases at J, with 12 bases in the middle. CDR3 region: CASSQEFGVPNQPQHF. DNA of the CDR3: TGCGCCAGCAGCCAAGAGTTTGGGGTTCCCAATCAGCCCCAGCATTTT.

The gene calls are TRBV19 and TRBJ2-5, with 8 bases aligning to TRBD1. The CDR3 extends over 13 amino acids. Trimming at V came to 3 bases and at J to 11 bases, leaving 8 bases not matched to a gene. Per germline, CDR1 LNHDA and CDR2 SQIVND (reference sequence). CDR3 DNA sequence: TGTGCCAGTAGTATTACCGGGACAGGAGTTCAGTACTTC. Translating gives CASSITGTGVQYF. Full variable domain (remainder filled in from reference TRBV19 and TRBJ2-5): DGGITQSPKYLFRKEGQNVTLSCEQNLNHDAMYWYRQDPGQGLRLIYYSQIVNDFQKGDIAEGYSVSREKKESFPLTVTSAQKNPTAFYLCASSITGTGVQYFGPGTRLLVL.